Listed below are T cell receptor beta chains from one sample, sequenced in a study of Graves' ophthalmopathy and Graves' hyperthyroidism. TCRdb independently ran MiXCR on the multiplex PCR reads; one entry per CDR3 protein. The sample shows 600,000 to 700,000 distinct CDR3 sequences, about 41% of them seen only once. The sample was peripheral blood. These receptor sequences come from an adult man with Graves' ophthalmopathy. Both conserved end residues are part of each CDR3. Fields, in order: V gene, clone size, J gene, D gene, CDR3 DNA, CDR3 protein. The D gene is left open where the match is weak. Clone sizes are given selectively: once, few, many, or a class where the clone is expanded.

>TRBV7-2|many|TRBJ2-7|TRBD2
TGTGCCAGCAGCTCTTCTAGCGGGAGGGCCTACGAGCAGTACTTC
CASSSSSGRAYEQYF
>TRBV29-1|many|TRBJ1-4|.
TGCAGCGTTGAAGCGGGTGGGGAAAAACTGTTTTTT
CSVEAGGEKLFF
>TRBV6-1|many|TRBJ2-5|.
TGTGCCAGCAGTGAACTGGGGCCCGGGGAGACCCAGTACTTC
CASSELGPGETQYF
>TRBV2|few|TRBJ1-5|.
TGTGCCAGCTCCGAAACGGGGAATCAGCCCCAGCATTTT
CASSETGNQPQHF
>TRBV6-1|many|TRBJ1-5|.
TGTGCCAGCAGTGAACAGTTTAAGCAGCCCCAGCATTTT
CASSEQFKQPQHF
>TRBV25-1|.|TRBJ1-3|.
TGTGCCAGCAGTGATGCGGGACCAGCGAACACCATATATTTT
CASSDAGPANTIYF
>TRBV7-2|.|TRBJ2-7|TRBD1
TGCGCCAGCAGCGCCCTCCCGGGACAGGGACGCGAGCAGTACTTC
CASSALPGQGREQYF
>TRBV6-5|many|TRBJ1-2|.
TGTGCCAGCAGCGCGGCCAACAGGGATGGTGGCTACACCTTC
CASSAANRDGGYTF
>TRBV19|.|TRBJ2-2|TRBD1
TGTGCCAGCTCACCTGGGACAGGGGCCGGGGAGCTGTTTTTT
CASSPGTGAGELFF
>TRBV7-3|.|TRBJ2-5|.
TGTGCCAGCAGACTAGGACAGACACAGTACTTC
CASRLGQTQYF
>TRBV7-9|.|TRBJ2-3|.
TGTGCCAGCAGCTTATTTGGATTCGGCACAGATACGCAGTATTTT
CASSLFGFGTDTQYF
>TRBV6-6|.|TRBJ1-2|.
TGTGCCATCAGATCCGAGGGGGACAACTATGGCTACACCTTC
CAIRSEGDNYGYTF
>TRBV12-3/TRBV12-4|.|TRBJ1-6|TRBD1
TGTGCCAGCAGTGCTAGCGAGGGGACAGGGGGTTTTTCACCCCTCCACTTT
CASSASEGTGGFSPLHF
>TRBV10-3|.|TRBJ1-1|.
TGTGCCATCAGTGAGTCGGTGGAAAATGAAGCTTTCTTT
CAISESVENEAFF
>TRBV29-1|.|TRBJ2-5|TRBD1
TGCAGCTCAGACAGGGGTGGCCAAGAGACCCAGTACTTC
CSSDRGGQETQYF
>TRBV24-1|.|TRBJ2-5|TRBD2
TGTGCCACCAGTGTCGGAGCGGGGGGACAAGAGACCCAGTACTTC
CATSVGAGGQETQYF
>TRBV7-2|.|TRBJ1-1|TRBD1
TGTGCCAGCAGCTTACTGGACAGGGGGCTAACTGAAGCTTTCTTT
CASSLLDRGLTEAFF
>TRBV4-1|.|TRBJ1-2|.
TGCGCCAGCAGCCAAGGGAGGATCTATGGCTACACCTTC
CASSQGRIYGYTF
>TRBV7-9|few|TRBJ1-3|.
TGTGCCAGCAGCTTAGGTAGAGGGGACGGAAACACCATATATTTT
CASSLGRGDGNTIYF
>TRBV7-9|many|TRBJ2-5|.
TGTGCCAGCAGCTCCCAGTCCGTGTTCCAAGAGACCCAGTACTTC
CASSSQSVFQETQYF
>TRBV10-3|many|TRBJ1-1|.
TGTGCCATCACCCGGGAGGGGCTGAACACTGAAGCTTTCTTT
CAITREGLNTEAFF
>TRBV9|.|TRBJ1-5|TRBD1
TGTGCCAGCAGCCCTCATTTGGACAGGGATCAGCCTCAGCATTTT
CASSPHLDRDQPQHF
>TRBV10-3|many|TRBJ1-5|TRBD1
TGTGCCATCGGCCGGGACAGGGATGATCAGCCCCAGCATTTT
CAIGRDRDDQPQHF
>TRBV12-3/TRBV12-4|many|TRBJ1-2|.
TGTGCCAGCAGTTTCTCCGAAGCAGGGCCCGGCTACACCTTC
CASSFSEAGPGYTF
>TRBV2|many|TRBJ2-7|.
TGTGCCAGCAGATTAAGTACCTTGGCTTCCTACGAGCAGTACTTC
CASRLSTLASYEQYF
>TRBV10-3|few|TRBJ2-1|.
TGTGCCATCAGTGAGGGGTCCTCGGATGAGCAGTTCTTC
CAISEGSSDEQFF
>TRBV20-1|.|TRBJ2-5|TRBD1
TGCAGTGCTCACAGGGGACAAGAGACCCAGTACTTC
CSAHRGQETQYF
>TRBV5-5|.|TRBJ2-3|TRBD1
TGTGCCAGCAGCTGGCAGGGGGCAGATACGCAGTATTTT
CASSWQGADTQYF
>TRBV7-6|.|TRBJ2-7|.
TGTGCCAGCAGCTTAGGTACGGGGGCCAACTACGAGCAGTACTTC
CASSLGTGANYEQYF
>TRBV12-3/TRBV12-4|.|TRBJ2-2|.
TGTGCCGGCATGGGCCGAGCCCAGGCCGGGGAGCTGTTTTTT
CAGMGRAQAGELFF
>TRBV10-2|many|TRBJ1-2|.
TGCGCCAGCAGTGAGCCGGGACACGACTATGGCTACACCTTC
CASSEPGHDYGYTF
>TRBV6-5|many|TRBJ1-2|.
TGTGCCAGCAAACAGGCACCTAACTATGGCTACACCTTC
CASKQAPNYGYTF
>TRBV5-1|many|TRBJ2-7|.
TGTGCCAGCAGCTCCCGCGGCGGTTCCTACGAGCAGTACTTC
CASSSRGGSYEQYF
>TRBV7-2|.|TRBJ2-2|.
TGTGCCAGCAGTTTAGAGGGGTCCGGGCACACCGGGGAGCTGTTTTTT
CASSLEGSGHTGELFF
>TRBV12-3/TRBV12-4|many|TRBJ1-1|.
TGTGCCAGCAGTGGAGGGGGGACGTTTCGCACTGAAGCTTTCTTT
CASSGGGTFRTEAFF
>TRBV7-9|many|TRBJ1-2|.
TGTGCCAGCAGCATGGACGGCTATGGCTACACCTTC
CASSMDGYGYTF
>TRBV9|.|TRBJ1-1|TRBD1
TGTGCCAGCAGCGTCACAGGGGAGGCTGAAGCTTTCTTT
CASSVTGEAEAFF
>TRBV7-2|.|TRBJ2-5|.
TGTGCCAGCAGAGTAATGGGGGTTGGCGAGACCCAGTACTTC
CASRVMGVGETQYF
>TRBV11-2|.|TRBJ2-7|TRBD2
TGTGCCAGCAGCTTAGGTGGTAGCGGGGTTTACGAGCAGTACTTC
CASSLGGSGVYEQYF
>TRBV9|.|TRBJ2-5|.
TGTGCCAGCTCCCTGACCCGGGGACACCAAGAGACCCAGGACTTC
CASSLTRGHQETQDF
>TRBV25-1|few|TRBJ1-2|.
TGTGCCAGCGGGGGGGCGAGGAACACCTTC
CASGGARNTF
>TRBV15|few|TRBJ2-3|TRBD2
TGTGCCAGCAGGGCAGCGGGGGGCACAGATACGCAGTATTTT
CASRAAGGTDTQYF
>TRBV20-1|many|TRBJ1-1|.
TGCAGTGCTAGATCGGGAATGGAGACTGAAGCTTTCTTT
CSARSGMETEAFF
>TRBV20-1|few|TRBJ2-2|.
TGCAGTGCCAGATCAGGGGTAACCGGGGAGCTGTTTTTT
CSARSGVTGELFF
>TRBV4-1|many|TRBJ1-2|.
TGCGCCAGCAGCCAAGGCATTGTAACCCGCTATGGCTACACCTTC
CASSQGIVTRYGYTF
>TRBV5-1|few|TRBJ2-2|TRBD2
TGTGCCAGCAGTCGACTAGCGGGAGAATCCTTTACCGGGGAGCTGTTTTTT
CASSRLAGESFTGELFF
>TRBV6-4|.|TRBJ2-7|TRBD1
TGTGCCAGCAGCTCAGGGGGCCCTGGGGCCAACGAGCAGTACTTC
CASSSGGPGANEQYF
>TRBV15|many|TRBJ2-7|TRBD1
TGTGCCACCAGCAGGGGGACAGGGGAGCACGAGCAGTACTTC
CATSRGTGEHEQYF
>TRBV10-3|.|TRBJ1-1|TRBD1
TGTGCCATCAGACGACAGGGGCTCGACACTGAAGCTTTCTTT
CAIRRQGLDTEAFF
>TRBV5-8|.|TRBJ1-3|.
TGTGCCAGCACCCTGATGGGGGGCGGTGGAAACACCATATATTTT
CASTLMGGGGNTIYF
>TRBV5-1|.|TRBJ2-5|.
TGCGCCAGCAGCGCAGGACTGCTCCAAGAGACCCAGTACTTC
CASSAGLLQETQYF
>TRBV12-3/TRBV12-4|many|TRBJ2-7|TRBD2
TGTGCCAGCAGTCCTTACGGGAGGGCCTACGAGCAGTACTTC
CASSPYGRAYEQYF
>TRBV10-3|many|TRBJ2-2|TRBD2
TGTGCCATCAGTGAGCCGGGACTAGCGGAGACCGGGGAGCTGTTTTTT
CAISEPGLAETGELFF
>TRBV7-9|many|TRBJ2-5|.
TGTGCCAGCAGCCCGCTGACAGGAAGCCAAGAGACCCAGTACTTC
CASSPLTGSQETQYF
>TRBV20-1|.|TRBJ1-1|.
TGCAGTGCTAGCGTAGGGGGAGAGCGCCGGACTGAAGCTTTCTTT
CSASVGGERRTEAFF
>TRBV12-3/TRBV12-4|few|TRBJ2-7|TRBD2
TGTGCCAGCACCCTATCCGGGACTAGCGGGATCCCCTACGAGCAGTACTTC
CASTLSGTSGIPYEQYF
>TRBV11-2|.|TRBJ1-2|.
TGTGCCAGCAGCTTGACGGATTTAGCTAACTATGGCTACACCTTC
CASSLTDLANYGYTF